One T cell receptor (beta chain) is described in this entry. What it binds is unknown. For sequencing, patients were chosen who had shown expansion of CD8+CD57+ cells by flow cytometry. CDR3 length: 13 amino acids. Trimming at V came to 5 bases and at J to 5 bases, leaving 6 bases not matched to a gene. Per the germline V gene, CDR1 is LNHDA and CDR2 is SQIVND (reference sequence). The record originates from a study of CD8+CD57+ T cells in acquired aplastic anemia. Study context: Recorded DNA amounts for sorted CD4+ and CD8+ cells had an average of 3.2 ug. Study-wide results and limits: The study identified more than 25 CD8+ CDR3 sequences shared by patients and controls.

The template used for profiling TCR beta VDJ and CDR3 was genomic DNA. Each CDR3 protein is one row after TCRdb ran MiXCR on the reads. The data show just over 150,000 distinct CDR3 sequences, around 48% seen once. The sample taken for sequencing was sorted CD4+, CD8+, or CD8+CD57+ T cells (not recorded which) from PBMCs. This rearrangement joins TRBV19 to TRBJ2-7; TRBD1 aligns across 7 bases. The TCR originated in a human donor with aplastic anemia. CDR3 residues: CASSQTGTDEQYF. The CDR3 DNA follows: TGTGCCAGTAGTCAGACCGGGACAGACGAGCAGTACTTC.